This is a list of T cell receptor beta chains from one sample in a study of T-cell memory formation after mild COVID-19. TCRdb processed the 5' RACE reads anew with MiXCR; each CDR3 protein has one entry. Here the sample spans about 500,000 distinct CDR3 sequences, roughly 20% being singletons. Sample: PBMCs or a T cell subset sorted from them (not recorded which). Source of these receptors: an adult woman who had mild COVID-19 (a few samples of this study predate the infection). Cell type and time point are not known. The CDR3 runs from the conserved cysteine through the conserved F or W. A D gene is named only where the DNA matches it firmly. Clone size is stated in some rows and not others, as once, few, many or a class when expanded.

D	V	size	J	DNA	CDR3
TRBD2	TRBV7-9	many	TRBJ2-7	TGTGCCAGCAGCTTAGCGGAGGGAGGGGTCGAGCAGTACTTC	CASSLAEGGVEQYF
-	TRBV4-1	few	TRBJ2-3	TGCGCCAGCAGCCAAGGGATAGGTACGACGACTAGCACAGATACGCAGTATTTT	CASSQGIGTTTSTDTQYF
-	TRBV6-2/TRBV6-3	few	TRBJ1-3	TGTGCCAGCACTCGGGGTACGGGGCCCGGAAACACCATATATTTT	CASTRGTGPGNTIYF
TRBD2	TRBV20-1	few	TRBJ2-1	TGCAGTGCTAGGACTAGCGGGAGGGTATCGAATGAGCAGTTCTTC	CSARTSGRVSNEQFF
TRBD1	TRBV19	few	TRBJ2-7	TGTGCCAGCCGGGGACAGGGGGCCGGTGAGCAGTACTTC	CASRGQGAGEQYF
TRBD1	TRBV7-9	-	TRBJ1-6	TGTGCCAGCAGCTGGGACAGCTATTCACCCCTCCACTTT	CASSWDSYSPLHF
TRBD2	TRBV7-6	few	TRBJ2-5	TGTGCCAGCAGCTTAGGGGGACTAGCGGGAGTAGAGACCCAGTACTTC	CASSLGGLAGVETQYF
-	TRBV11-2	-	TRBJ2-2	TGTGCCAGCAGCTCCAGGGATTCCGGGGAGCTGTTTTTT	CASSSRDSGELFF
TRBD1	TRBV5-1	few	TRBJ1-4	TGCGCCAGCAGCTTGCGACAGGGGACTAATGAAAAACTGTTTTTT	CASSLRQGTNEKLFF
-	TRBV7-3	-	TRBJ2-1	TGTGCCAGCAGATCAGGACCCACCTTCTCCTACAATGAGCAGTTCTTC	CASRSGPTFSYNEQFF
-	TRBV6-1	-	TRBJ2-5	TGTGCCAGCAGTGAGGGGACATCGGAGACCCAGTACTTC	CASSEGTSETQYF
-	TRBV30	few	TRBJ1-1	TGTGCCTGGAACCAAAACACTGAAGCTTTCTTT	CAWNQNTEAFF
-	TRBV4-3	-	TRBJ1-1	TGCGCCAGCAGCCAATCGGACCTGAACACTGAAGCTTTCTTT	CASSQSDLNTEAFF
TRBD2	TRBV4-2	-	TRBJ2-1	TGTGCCAGCAGCCAAGGTACGGCCCGGGGGGGCCTATATGTCAATGAGCAGTTCTTC	CASSQGTARGGLYVNEQFF
-	TRBV3-1	few	TRBJ2-7	TGTGCCAGCAGCCAAGATCCCTCGGGTACTAGGGGGTACGAGCAGTACTTC	CASSQDPSGTRGYEQYF
TRBD2	TRBV4-3	-	TRBJ2-5	TGCGCCAGCAGCCAAGATGGCCCAGCGGGACTAGCGGGAGGACAAGAGACCCAGTACTTC	CASSQDGPAGLAGGQETQYF
-	TRBV18	-	TRBJ2-3	TGTGCCAGCTCAACCCCGGGAGGCACAGATACGCAGTATTTT	CASSTPGGTDTQYF
-	TRBV10-2	-	TRBJ1-5	TGCGCCAGCCGACACTGGGATCAGCCCCAGCATTTT	CASRHWDQPQHF
-	TRBV9	-	TRBJ1-1	TGTGCCAGCAGCGTTCTAGGGGCTGAAGCTTTCTTT	CASSVLGAEAFF
TRBD1	TRBV7-7	-	TRBJ1-5	TGTGCCAGCAGCTTCCCCCAAGATTCGGACAGGGGGCGAGGTCAGCCCCAGCATTTT	CASSFPQDSDRGRGQPQHF
-	TRBV20-1	few	TRBJ1-4	TGCAGTGCTCTGGACGGGGATTCCGAAAAACTGTTTTTT	CSALDGDSEKLFF
TRBD2	TRBV6-1	-	TRBJ2-1	TGTGCCAGCAGGGAGACTAGCGGGAGCGTAGATGAGCAGTTCTTC	CASRETSGSVDEQFF
-	TRBV6-5	-	TRBJ1-1	TGTGCCAGCAGTTACTCCCCACAGGGAGGAAAGGGTGAAGCTTTCTTT	CASSYSPQGGKGEAFF
-	TRBV5-1	-	TRBJ2-7	TGCGCCAGCAGCGACCGCCGGGGGAAAAACGAGCAGTACTTC	CASSDRRGKNEQYF
TRBD1	TRBV19	-	TRBJ1-2	TGTGCCAGTATTGACAGGGGCTTGGACTATGGCTACACCTTC	CASIDRGLDYGYTF
-	TRBV6-5	few	TRBJ2-3	TGTGCCAGCAGTTACGAGGCTAGTGGCACAGATACGCAGTATTTT	CASSYEASGTDTQYF
-	TRBV2	few	TRBJ2-7	TGTGCCAGCAGTGTCATGGGGTGGGACGAGCAGTACTTC	CASSVMGWDEQYF
-	TRBV4-2	-	TRBJ2-7	TGTGCCAGCAGCGTTTCTTTTCCGGGGAGTCAGGGGAGTGGGGAGCAGTACTTC	CASSVSFPGSQGSGEQYF
TRBD1	TRBV7-9	-	TRBJ2-1	TGTGCCAGCAGTTATCGATTCGGGACAGGGATATACAATGAGCAGTTCTTC	CASSYRFGTGIYNEQFF
-	TRBV19	-	TRBJ1-1	TGTGCCAGTAGTATAAGAGGAGCCACTGAAGCTTTCTTT	CASSIRGATEAFF
TRBD2	TRBV20-1	many	TRBJ2-1	TGCAGTGCTTGGACTAGCTATGAGCAGTTCTTC	CSAWTSYEQFF
TRBD1	TRBV12-3/TRBV12-4	few	TRBJ2-2	TGTGCCAGCAGTCACCGCCAGGGGGACACCGGGGAGCTGTTTTTT	CASSHRQGDTGELFF
-	TRBV29-1	few	TRBJ2-3	TGCAGCGCTAACACAGGCACGAGCACAGATACGCAGTATTTT	CSANTGTSTDTQYF
-	TRBV12-3/TRBV12-4	-	TRBJ2-7	TGTGCCAGCCCCACAGCAGGCTCCCCACTCTACGAGCAGTACTTC	CASPTAGSPLYEQYF
-	TRBV6-5	few	TRBJ1-1	TGTGCCAGCAGTCAAGGGGCGAGAGCTTTCTTT	CASSQGARAFF
TRBD2	TRBV30	-	TRBJ2-1	TGTGCCTGGAGTTACCCTTTCGGGAGGGTTAGCAATGAGCAGTTCTTC	CAWSYPFGRVSNEQFF
TRBD2	TRBV12-3/TRBV12-4	many	TRBJ2-1	TGTGCCAGCAGCGGAGGACTAGCGCGATCAAACTTC	CASSGGLARSNF
-	TRBV12-3/TRBV12-4	-	TRBJ1-1	TGTGCCAGCAGTTTCTTTGGGGGGAACACTGAAGCTTTCTTT	CASSFFGGNTEAFF
-	TRBV11-3	-	TRBJ2-1	TGTGCCAGCAGTCCTAGCTGGGTTAACAATGAGCAGTTCTTC	CASSPSWVNNEQFF